The source of this T cell receptor (beta chain) is a study of T-cell reconstitution after alpha-beta-depleted transplantation in children. The CDR3 runs 18 residues. Germline V gives CDR1 SGHTA, CDR2 FQGNSA. V lost 0 bases, J lost 4 bases, and 21 bases lay in between. Library preparation (for TCRbeta) was performed with unique molecular identifiers. Using its own MiXCR run on the PCR reads, TCRdb lists one record per CDR3 protein. This sample has almost 500,000 distinct CDR3 sequences, with around 13% found just once. Source: PBMCs from the stem cell graft donor, taken from the stem cell graft. This rearrangement joins TRBV7-2 to TRBJ2-5, with D perhaps TRBD1 or TRBD2 (6 bases each). The source of this sequence is a human donor who donated a stem cell graft to a child with combined immunodeficiency. Written as DNA, the CDR3 is TGTGCCAGCAGCTTAGCAAAAGCGGACGGGGGCTGGGGAGAGACCCAGTACTTC. Encoded protein: CASSLAKADGGWGETQYF.